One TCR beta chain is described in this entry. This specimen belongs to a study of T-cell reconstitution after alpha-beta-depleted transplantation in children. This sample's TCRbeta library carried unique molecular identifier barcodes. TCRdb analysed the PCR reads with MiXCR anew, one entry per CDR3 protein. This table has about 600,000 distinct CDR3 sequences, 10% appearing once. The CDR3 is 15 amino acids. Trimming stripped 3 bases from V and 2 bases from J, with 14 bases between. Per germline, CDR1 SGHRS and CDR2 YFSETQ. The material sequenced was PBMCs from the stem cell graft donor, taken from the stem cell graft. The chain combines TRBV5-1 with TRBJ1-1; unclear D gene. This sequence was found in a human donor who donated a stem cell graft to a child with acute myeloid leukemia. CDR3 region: CASSSPEHANTEAFF. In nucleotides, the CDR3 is TGCGCCAGCAGCTCCCCGGAACACGCAAACACTGAAGCTTTCTTT.